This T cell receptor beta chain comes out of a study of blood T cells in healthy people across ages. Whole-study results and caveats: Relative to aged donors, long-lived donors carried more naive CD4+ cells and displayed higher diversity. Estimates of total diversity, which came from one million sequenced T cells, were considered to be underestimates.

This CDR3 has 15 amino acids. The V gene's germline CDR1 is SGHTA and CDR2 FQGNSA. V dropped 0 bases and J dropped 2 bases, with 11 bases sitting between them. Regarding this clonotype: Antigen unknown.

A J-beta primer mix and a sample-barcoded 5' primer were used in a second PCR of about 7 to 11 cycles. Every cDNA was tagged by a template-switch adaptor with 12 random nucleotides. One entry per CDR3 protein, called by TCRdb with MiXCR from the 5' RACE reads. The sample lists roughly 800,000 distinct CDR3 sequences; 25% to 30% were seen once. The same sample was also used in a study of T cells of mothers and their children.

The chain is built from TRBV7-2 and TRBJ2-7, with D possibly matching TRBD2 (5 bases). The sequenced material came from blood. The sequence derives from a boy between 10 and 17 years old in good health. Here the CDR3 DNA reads TGTGCCAGCAGCTTAGCGGGAGACCCCACCTACGAGCAGTACTTC. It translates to CASSLAGDPTYEQYF.